The 8 T cell receptor beta chains presented below share a single source sample, sequenced in a study of T cell responses to AZD1222 COVID-19 vaccine. Generated by immunoSEQ multiplex PCR, the TCRdb table keeps only in-frame clones and is missing some. The sample contains some 96,000 clones, approximately 90% of which appear only once. Here the sequenced sample was peripheral blood, taken on day 0 of AZD1222 vaccination. These receptors all stem from an adult in good health.

V is TRBV7-6 and J is TRBJ2-2; D possibly corresponds to TRBD2 (5 bases). The CDR3 spans 16 residues. The germline V and J ends were trimmed by 1 base and 4 bases, with 13 bases remaining between them. CDR1 and CDR2 (germline): SGHVS, FNYEAQ. Here the CDR3 DNA reads TGTGCCAGCAGCTTAGGGCCTGCGGGCGGCACCGGGGAGCTGTTTTTT. It encodes CASSLGPAGGTGELFF.

The rearrangement uses TRBV6-2 or TRBV6-3 and TRBJ2-7, with 9 positions matching TRBD2. The CDR3 totals 16 residues. The germline V gene encodes CDR1 MNHEY and CDR2 SVGEGT. Unmatched junction bases numbered 10, after V lost 3 bases and J lost 4 bases. The CDR3 protein is CASSYSGSLKGYEQYF. The CDR3, as DNA: TGTGCCAGCAGTTATAGCGGGAGTTTGAAGGGTTACGAGCAGTACTTC.

The CDR3 loop reads CASSSVRDKGSGYTF. CDR3 sequence (DNA): TGTGCCAGCTCGAGCGTCCGGGACAAGGGTTCTGGCTACACCTTC. This chain connects TRBV19 to TRBJ1-2; the D gene is possibly TRBD1 (6 bases). The CDR3 extends over 15 amino acids. Trimming left V 9 bases short and J 7 bases short, with 24 bases between. In germline, CDR1 is LNHDA, CDR2 SQIVND (reference sequence).

The V call is TRBV27, the J call TRBJ2-1; D remains unclear. CDR1 is MNHEY and CDR2 is SMNVEV in the germline V gene (reference sequence). Trimming stripped 0 bases from V and 7 bases from J, with 7 bases between. The CDR3 length is 13 residues. CDR3 amino acids: CASSLSVRNEQFF. For the CDR3, the DNA is TGTGCCAGCAGTTTATCCGTTAGGAATGAGCAGTTCTTC.

The CDR3 spells CASSQDLTGNQPQHF. In DNA, the CDR3 is TGTGCCAGCAGCCAAGATTTGACAGGGAATCAGCCCCAGCATTTT. V is TRBV3-1 (or the pseudogene TRBV3-2) and J is TRBJ1-5, with 7 bases matching TRBD1. Germline V lookup: CDR1 LGHDT, CDR2 YNNKEL (reference sequence). CDR3 length: 15 amino acids. The V segment lost 0 bases and the J segment 4 bases; nucleotides outside the gene matches: 3.

The V and J genes are TRBV6-5 and TRBJ1-1, with 7 bases matching TRBD1. The CDR3 runs to 13 residues. CDR1 and CDR2 (germline): MNHEY, SVGAGI. The V and J ends lost 6 bases and 4 bases, in that order; junction bases with no gene match: 5. CDR3 DNA: TGTGCCAGCAGAGCCCAGGGGGGCACTGAAGCTTTCTTT. This codes for CASRAQGGTEAFF.

DNA for the CDR3: TGTGCCAGCAGGCGACAGGGGGCCCGCTATGGCTACACCTTC. Its translation: CASRRQGARYGYTF. The chain links TRBV6-5 to TRBJ1-2; TRBD1 matches at 10 bases. CDR1 MNHEY and CDR2 SVGAGI come from the germline V gene. This CDR3 region has 14 residues. Trimming at V came to 6 bases and at J to 4 bases, leaving 5 bases not matched to a gene.

The chain links TRBV16 to TRBJ1-5; D possibly corresponds to TRBD1 (5 bases). V was shortened by 0 bases and J by 0 bases, with 12 bases between the two germline ends. Germline V lookup: CDR1 KGHSY, CDR2 FQNENV. The CDR3 has 17 amino acids. CDR3 residues: CASSQSWQGFSNQPQHF. The CDR3 DNA is TGTGCCAGCAGCCAATCTTGGCAGGGATTTAGCAATCAGCCCCAGCATTTT.